This T cell receptor beta chain is from a study of T cell responses to AZD1222 COVID-19 vaccine. Germline loops: CDR1 WSHSY, CDR2 SAAADI. Unmatched junction bases numbered 6, after V lost 6 bases and J lost 5 bases. CDR3 length: 13 amino acids. Repertoires were generated with immunoSEQ multiplex PCR, while TCRdb's copy carries only in-frame clones and drops some. The sample lists some 130,000 clones; around 90% were seen once. V is TRBV10-2 and J is TRBJ1-2; TRBD1 matches 7 bases. This clonotype was sampled from an adult in good health. Here the sequenced sample was peripheral blood, taken on day 0 of AZD1222 vaccination. This CDR3 is CASRKTGEYGYTF. DNA for the CDR3: TGCGCCAGCAGAAAAACAGGGGAATATGGCTACACCTTC.